Following are 23 T cell receptor beta chains from one sample sequenced in a study of cytomegalovirus exposure and HLA in healthy donors. It was with 60 Vbeta and 13 Jbeta primers that the PCR ran. Sequencing used immunoSEQ multiplex PCR; TCRdb keeps in-frame clones, though not all of them. The table has fewer than 150,000 clones, around 85% seen once. The material sequenced was PBMCs. All receptors come from a female donor in good health and CMV-seronegative.

The DNA of the CDR3 is TGTGCCAGCAGCTTGCCGGGGACTAGCGGGACAAGAGAGTTCTTC. Translating gives CASSLPGTSGTREFF. The chain joins TRBV5-4 to TRBJ2-1, with 13 bases lining up with TRBD2. Looked up from germline, CDR1 is SGHNT and CDR2 is YYREEE (reference sequence). The length of the CDR3 is 15 residues. V was pared by 1 base and J by 14 bases, with 9 bases of the junction left unmatched.

This CDR3 reads CASSLQGGYTF. CDR3 bases: TGTGCCAGCTCACTCCAGGGAGGCTACACCTTC. The V and J genes are TRBV18 and TRBJ1-2; D is perhaps TRBD1 (5 bases). CDR3 length: 11 amino acids. Per germline, CDR1 KGHSH and CDR2 LQKENI. The V and J ends lost 4 bases and 8 bases respectively, with 8 bases between them.

The rearrangement joins TRBV5-4 to TRBJ1-5; D not resolved. Trimming left V 4 bases short and J 1 base short, with 9 bases between. The CDR3 consists of 14 residues. CDR1 and CDR2 from the germline V gene are SGHNT and YYREEE (reference sequence). CDR3: CASSTFRSNQPQHF. CDR3 bases: TGTGCCAGCAGCACATTCAGGAGCAATCAGCCCCAGCATTTT.

The chain combines TRBV28 with TRBJ2-5, with 10 positions matching TRBD2. Per germline, CDR1 MDHEN and CDR2 SYDVKM. V was clipped by 6 bases and J by 7 bases; unmatched bases: 5. The CDR3 is made up of 13 amino acids. The CDR3 nucleotides are TGTGCCAGCAGACTAGCGGGGATGGGGACCCAGTACTTC. Its protein product is CASRLAGMGTQYF.

This clone came up once. This sequence joins TRBV5-1 and TRBJ1-5, with 8 positions matching TRBD1. Germline CDR1 reads SGHRS; CDR2 reads YFSETQ. This CDR3 region has 16 residues. V lost 0 bases and J lost 7; bases outside the gene matches: 9. CDR3 in DNA: TGCGCCAGCAGCTTGGACTCCGGACAGGGCGAGCAGCCCCAGCATTTT. Residues: CASSLDSGQGEQPQHF.

The chain carries TRBV19 and TRBJ2-6; D may be TRBD2 (5 bases). The CDR3 spans 19 residues. Germline V CDR1 and CDR2: LNHDA, SQIVND (reference sequence). V lost 0 bases and J 0 bases, leaving 15 bases between the germline ends. The CDR3 DNA reads as TGTGCCAGTAGTATAGATTCCCCTGGACTGAACTCTGGGGCCAACGTCCTGACTTTC. It translates to CASSIDSPGLNSGANVLTF.

The CDR3 here is CASIAGTSGNNEQFF. The CDR3 nucleotides are TGTGCCAGCATCGCCGGGACTAGCGGAAACAATGAGCAGTTCTTC. The chain employs TRBV2 and TRBJ2-1; TRBD2 agrees at 11 bases. Looked up from germline, CDR1 is SNHLY and CDR2 is FYNNEI. Trimming removed 7 bases from V and 5 bases from J; junction bases left unmatched: 7. This CDR3 comprises 15 residues. The full variable domain, with the rest looked up from reference TRBV2 and TRBJ2-1, is EPEVTQTPSHQVTQMGQEVILRCVPISNHLYFYWYRQILGQKVEFLVSFYNNEISEKSEIFDDQFSVERPDGSNFTLKIRSTKLEDSAMYFCASIAGTSGNNEQFFGPGTRLTVL.

CDR3 protein: CASTNPYRENTEAFF. The CDR3 nucleotides are TGTGCCAGCACCAACCCATATCGGGAGAACACTGAAGCTTTCTTT. The chain couples TRBV7-9 to TRBJ1-1; D gene uncertain. The CDR3 is made up of 15 amino acids. The germline gives CDR1 SEHNR, CDR2 FQNEAQ (reference sequence). Trimming removed 7 bases at V and 1 base at J, with 16 bases between.

This clone was seen just once. This chain links TRBV19 with TRBJ2-7, with 9 bases matching TRBD2. The junction had 7 bases not matched to a gene; V was cut back by 8 bases and J by 2 bases. CDR1 is LNHDA, CDR2 SQIVND, per germline (reference sequence). The CDR3 covers 14 residues. CDR3 DNA: TGTGCCAGTGCAGATTCTAGCGGGGCCTACGAGCAGTACTTC. Amino acids: CASADSSGAYEQYF.

The chain employs TRBV30 and TRBJ2-5, with 8 bases fitting TRBD2. V was pared by 2 bases and J by 0 bases, with 2 bases of the junction left unmatched. CDR1 GTSNPN and CDR2 SVGIG come from the germline V gene (reference sequence). The CDR3 contains 14 residues. CDR3 sequence (DNA): TGTGCCTGGAGTCGCGGGAGGTACCAAGAGACCCAGTACTTC. Translated, it gives CAWSRGRYQETQYF.

The chain couples TRBV6-1 to TRBJ1-5, with D possibly matching TRBD1 (5 bases). With 0 bases removed from V and 6 bases from J, the gap between germline ends came to 9 bases. The CDR3 is 14 residues long. Germline CDR1 reads MNHNS; CDR2 reads SASEGT. The CDR3 protein is CASSEAQGSQPQHF. For the CDR3, the DNA is TGTGCCAGCAGTGAAGCCCAGGGTAGTCAGCCCCAGCATTTT.

Only one count was recorded for this clone. This rearrangement joins TRBV29-1 to TRBJ2-3; TRBD2 matches 10 bases. The germline CDR1 and CDR2 sequences are SQVTM and ANQGSEA. V trimming: 8 bases; J trimming: 4 bases; junction bases outside the gene matches: 9. This CDR3 contains 14 residues. The DNA for the CDR3 is TGCAGCATAGAGCGGGGGGGAAAGGCAGATACGCAGTATTTT. Its protein is CSIERGGKADTQYF.

The rearrangement links TRBV28 to TRBJ1-2; 7 nucleotides align to TRBD1. Germline V gene lookup returns CDR1 MDHEN and CDR2 SYDVKM. This CDR3 is built from 14 residues. The ends lost 5 bases at V and 3 bases at J; junction bases unmatched: 6. The CDR3 DNA is TGTGCCAGCAGTCGACAGGGTAGGCACTATGGCTACACCTTC. Amino acids: CASSRQGRHYGYTF.

This chain joins TRBV30 and TRBJ1-3; D is ambiguous. The CDR3 spans 14 residues. The germline V gene has CDR1 GTSNPN and CDR2 SVGIG (reference sequence). Trimming stripped 0 bases from V and 0 bases from J, with 6 bases between. The CDR3 loop reads CAWSVGSSGNTIYF. The CDR3 DNA follows: TGTGCCTGGAGTGTTGGTAGCTCTGGAAACACCATATATTTT.

The genes are TRBV5-6 and TRBJ2-7, with 8 bases fitting TRBD1. The germline V gene encodes CDR1 SGHDT and CDR2 YYEEEE. This CDR3 comprises 14 residues. V was clipped by 4 bases and J by 3 bases; unmatched bases: 6. CDR3 amino acids: CASSPGQGGYEQYF. Written as DNA, the CDR3 is TGTGCCAGCAGCCCCGGACAGGGCGGCTACGAGCAGTACTTC.

Comment on this clone: This CDR3 is also generated by other DNA sequences in the sample. The CDR3 bases are TGCAGTGCTAGAGGAGGACAGGGAAGGTACTTC. Residues: CSARGGQGRYF. V is TRBV20-1 and J is TRBJ2-4; TRBD1 matches at 8 bases. Trimming took 1 base from V and 15 from J; bases not matched to a gene: 5. The V gene's germline CDR1 is DFQATT and CDR2 SNEGSKA (reference sequence). This CDR3 region has 11 residues.

This chain joins TRBV4-1 and TRBJ2-2, with 9 bases aligning to TRBD1. CDR1 and CDR2 (germline): MGHRA, YSYEKL. With V trimmed by 0 bases and J by 4 bases, 3 bases remained unmatched. The CDR3 is 16 amino acids. In DNA form, the CDR3 reads TGCGCCAGCAGCCAAGAAGCGGACAGGGGCACCGGGGAGCTGTTTTTT. This codes for CASSQEADRGTGELFF.

This chain uses TRBV27 with TRBJ2-7; 8 bases are a match to TRBD1. The CDR3 is 15 amino acids. Trimming cost V 3 bases and J 6 bases; bases outside gene matches: 10. Germline CDR1 is MNHEY and CDR2 is SMNVEV (reference sequence). The CDR3 nucleotides are TGTGCCAGCAGTTTGGACAGGGAACCCCTAGGCGAGCAGTACTTC. This gives the protein CASSLDREPLGEQYF.

This clone was detected only a few times. The genes are TRBV4-1 and TRBJ2-2; tentative D call: TRBD2 (6 bases). Looked up from germline, CDR1 is MGHRA and CDR2 is YSYEKL. The V end was cut by 1 base, the J end by 0 bases, with 9 bases between. The CDR3 length is 16 residues. The CDR3 protein is CASSQAGAPNTGELFF. DNA for the CDR3: TGCGCCAGCAGCCAAGCGGGAGCACCGAACACCGGGGAGCTGTTTTTT.

The V gene is TRBV29-1, the J gene TRBJ1-2; D ambiguous. Trimming stripped 4 bases from V and 6 bases from J, with 9 bases between. The CDR3 contains 11 residues. Per germline, CDR1 SQVTM and CDR2 ANQGSEA. CDR3 sequence: CSVGKSDGYTF. The CDR3 bases are TGCAGCGTTGGAAAATCGGATGGCTACACCTTC. Full variable domain (missing parts from reference TRBV29-1 and TRBJ1-2): SAVISQKPSRDICQRGTSLTIQCQVDSQVTMMFWYRQQPGQSLTLIATANQGSEATYESGFVIDKFPISRPNLTFSTLTVSNMSPEDSSIYLCSVGKSDGYTFGSGTRLTVV.

This clone appeared a single time. The chain is built from TRBV5-1 and TRBJ1-1; 9 nucleotides align to TRBD1. CDR3 size: 18 residues. Per germline, CDR1 SGHRS and CDR2 YFSETQ. V lost 0 bases, J lost 1 base, and 10 bases stayed unmatched. In nucleotides, the CDR3 is TGCGCCAGCAGCTTGGAGGCCGTGACAGGGGGAGCGAACACTGAAGCTTTCTTT. Translating gives CASSLEAVTGGANTEAFF. Full variable domain (remainder filled in from reference TRBV5-1 and TRBJ1-1): KAGVTQTPRYLIKTRGQQVTLSCSPISGHRSVSWYQQTPGQGLQFLFEYFSETQRNKGNFPGRFSGRQFSNSRSEMNVSTLELGDSALYLCASSLEAVTGGANTEAFFGQGTRLTVV.

The V and J genes are TRBV28 and TRBJ2-7, with D tentatively TRBD1 (6 bases). Between the trimmed V and J ends, which lost 6 bases and 0 bases, there was a span of 18 bases. This CDR3 spans 16 amino acids. Germline V gene lookup returns CDR1 MDHEN and CDR2 SYDVKM. CDR3 DNA: TGTGCCAGCAGCCCTCTACGGACAGCGATCTCCTACGAGCAGTACTTC. Amino acid sequence: CASSPLRTAISYEQYF.

The rearrangement uses TRBV12-5 and TRBJ2-3; 10 bases are shared with TRBD2. Trimming cost V 0 bases and J 3 bases; bases outside gene matches: 9. Germline loops: CDR1 LGHNT, CDR2 FRNRAP. This CDR3 has 18 residues. DNA of the CDR3: TGTGCTAGTGGTTTGGTTCCAGCGGGAGGGCCTTGGACAGATACGCAGTATTTT. Translating gives CASGLVPAGGPWTDTQYF.